The source of this TCR beta chain is a study of T cells in narcolepsy. Study-level information: Patients with NT1 or NT2 and healthy control donors were enrolled. Study-wide points: Comparing one patient's CSF and blood CD4+ clonotypes highlighted HCRT- and TRIB2-specific autoreactive clonotypes. No autoreactive T cell clone sequences appeared in some memory CD4+ repertoires. Reportedly, autoreactive clonotypes were serially detected in patients' blood but not controls'.

CDR1 is ENHRY, CDR2 SYGVKD, per germline. V shed 3 bases and J 6 bases; nucleotides not matched to a gene: 4. CDR3 size: 15 residues. To note about this clone: Its cognate antigen is unknown.

Generated by immunoSEQ multiplex PCR, the TCRdb table keeps only in-frame clones and is missing some. In the table there are roughly 30,000 clones, 79% of which are singletons. Sequencing was done on a sample of memory (CD45RA-) CD4+ T cells from blood. The receptor comes from a human donor in good health. V usage is TRBV10-3 and J usage is TRBJ1-5; 11 nucleotides line up with TRBD1. Written as DNA, the CDR3 is TGTGCCATCAGTGAAGGGACAGGGGGAGGTCAGCCCCAGCATTTT. This gives the protein CAISEGTGGGQPQHF.